Below, 27 T cell receptor beta chains from the same sample are listed, as sequenced in a study of CD8+ T cells in alopecia areata. Reverse transcribed after extraction, RNA yielded cDNA as the sequencing template. Clones were sequenced by immunoSEQ multiplex PCR, and TCRdb holds only the in-frame ones, with some missing. The table lists some 190,000 clones, under 80% of them singletons. Noted treatment: oral pan-JAK inhibitor, 5-10 mg twice daily. The source material was CD4+ T cells sorted from blood, sampled between weeks 47 and 50, from a patient treated with tofacitinib. All receptors come from a human donor with alopecia areata.

CDR3 sequence: CASSQTRSGRYEQYF. CDR3 DNA: TGCGCCAGCAGCCAAACCCGGAGCGGTCGCTACGAGCAGTACTTC. The chain employs TRBV4-3 and TRBJ2-7, with D tentatively TRBD2 (5 bases). CDR1 and CDR2 (germline): LGHNA, YSLEER. Between the trimmed V and J ends, which lost 2 bases and 3 bases, there was a span of 14 bases. The CDR3 spans 15 residues.

Remarks on this clone: Additional DNA sequences in this sample encode the identical CDR3. This sequence joins TRBV29-1 and TRBJ2-5; D gene unclear. In germline, CDR1 is SQVTM, CDR2 ANQGSEA. V was clipped by 6 bases and J by 3 bases, with 5 bases between them. The CDR3 spans 10 residues. The CDR3 loop reads CSVVKETQYF. The DNA of the CDR3 is TGCAGCGTCGTCAAAGAGACCCAGTACTTC.

The chain joins TRBV19 to TRBJ2-3; TRBD1 matches at 9 bases. The CDR3 is 15 residues long. V dropped 4 bases and J dropped 2; count of bases not matched to a gene: 4. Germline V gene lookup returns CDR1 LNHDA and CDR2 SQIVND (reference sequence). The CDR3 bases are TGTGCCAGTAGTAGGACAGGGGTGTTCACAGATACGCAGTATTTT. It encodes CASSRTGVFTDTQYF.

In its sample, this clone was seen a few times. The rearrangement uses TRBV29-1 and TRBJ1-1; D is unresolved. The CDR3 is made up of 12 amino acids. In germline, CDR1 is SQVTM, CDR2 ANQGSEA. V was cut by 1 base and J by 10 bases, with 13 bases left in between. CDR3 sequence (DNA): TGCAGCGTTGAAGTGGCGGGGTTCAGAGCTTTCTTT. This translates into CSVEVAGFRAFF.

This clone was seen only once. V is TRBV29-1 and J is TRBJ1-1; a weak D match, TRBD1 (5 bases). The germline gives CDR1 SQVTM, CDR2 ANQGSEA. V lost 1 base and J 4 bases, leaving 10 bases between the germline ends. CDR3 length: 13 residues. The DNA for the CDR3 is TGCAGCGTTGAAGGGGGCAGCCTCACTGAAGCTTTCTTT. Translating it yields CSVEGGSLTEAFF. The whole variable domain, remainder taken from reference TRBV29-1 and TRBJ1-1, is SAVISQKPSRDICQRGTSLTIQCQVDSQVTMMFWYRQQPGQSLTLIATANQGSEATYESGFVIDKFPISRPNLTFSTLTVSNMSPEDSSIYLCSVEGGSLTEAFFGQGTRLTVV.

The table lists this clone with a few counts. The CDR3 loop is CSVKADSYNEQFF. The CDR3 coding sequence is TGCAGCGTGAAAGCAGACTCCTACAATGAGCAGTTCTTC. The chain couples TRBV29-1 to TRBJ2-1; D not certain. V was pared by 6 bases and J by 0 bases, with 9 bases between. Germline V lookup: CDR1 SQVTM, CDR2 ANQGSEA. The CDR3 sequence is 13 residues long.

This clone came up a few times. The rearrangement links TRBV7-2 to TRBJ2-3; 10 bases match TRBD2. The CDR3 has 15 amino acids. Looked up from germline, CDR1 is SGHTA and CDR2 is FQGNSA. The trim removed 2 bases at V and 6 bases at J, leaving 5 bases unmatched. CDR3: CASSLLAGAKDTQYF. The CDR3 coding sequence is TGTGCCAGCAGCTTACTAGCGGGGGCAAAGGATACGCAGTATTTT.

The chain couples TRBV29-1 to TRBJ1-1; D is unresolved. V was clipped by 7 bases and J by 3 bases, with 18 bases between them. CDR1 and CDR2 from the germline V gene are SQVTM and ANQGSEA. The CDR3 contains 14 residues. CDR3 protein: CSAPSDRRDTEAFF. CDR3 DNA: TGCAGCGCACCCTCGGACCGGAGGGACACTGAAGCTTTCTTT.

This clone was counted a single time. The genes are TRBV30 and TRBJ1-1, with D hard to call. This CDR3 is 13 amino acids long. Germline values: CDR1 GTSNPN, CDR2 SVGIG (reference sequence). V lost 3 bases and J lost 2, with 10 bases in between. CDR3 sequence: CAWSRGDNTEAFF. The CDR3 DNA follows: TGTGCCTGGAGCAGAGGAGACAACACTGAAGCTTTCTTT.

This clone has a single count. J is TRBJ2-7 and V is TRBV28; the D gene is possibly TRBD2 (6 bases). The CDR3 covers 14 residues. Trimming removed 6 bases from V and 1 base from J, with 13 bases in between. Per the germline V gene, CDR1 is MDHEN and CDR2 is SYDVKM. The CDR3 sequence is CASRSFRGSYEQYF. DNA of the CDR3: TGTGCCAGCAGGTCTTTCCGGGGGTCCTACGAGCAGTACTTC.

The genes are TRBV30 and TRBJ2-1; D not certain. In germline, CDR1 is GTSNPN, CDR2 SVGIG (reference sequence). This CDR3 is built from 14 residues. Trimming stripped 1 base from V and 0 bases from J, with 7 bases between. The CDR3 region has the DNA TGTGCCTGGAGTGGTCAATACTCCTACAATGAGCAGTTCTTC. It codes for CAWSGQYSYNEQFF.

This chain joins TRBV19 and TRBJ2-1; the D is unclear. Germline loops: CDR1 LNHDA, CDR2 SQIVND (reference sequence). V shed 7 bases and J shed 8 bases, with 12 bases lying between them. This CDR3 is 12 amino acids long. CDR3 region: CASTNGRDEQFF. For the CDR3, the DNA is TGTGCCAGTACTAATGGTCGGGATGAGCAGTTCTTC.

This chain connects TRBV14 to TRBJ2-5; D assignment may be TRBD1 or TRBD2 (5 bases each). CDR3 length: 14 residues. The V gene's germline CDR1 is SGHDN and CDR2 FVKESK. V was clipped by 3 bases and J by 3 bases, with 11 bases between them. CDR3 DNA: TGTGCCAGCAGCCATCTTGGGGGAGAAGAGACCCAGTACTTC. Translation gives CASSHLGGEETQYF.

This chain joins TRBV5-1 and TRBJ2-6; 9 bases fit TRBD1. Looked up from germline, CDR1 is SGHRS and CDR2 is YFSETQ. V gave up 3 bases and J gave up 2 bases; unmatched junction bases: 6. CDR3 length equals 17 residues. CDR3 sequence: CASSWGQGSTGANVLTF. CDR3 in DNA: TGCGCCAGCAGCTGGGGACAGGGATCGACTGGGGCCAACGTCCTGACTTTC.

The chain joins TRBV29-1 to TRBJ1-2; 7 bases are shared with TRBD1. CDR1 is SQVTM, CDR2 ANQGSEA, per germline. CDR3 length: 13 amino acids. After removal of 6 bases from V and 6 bases from J, the junction contained 10 bases not matched to a gene. In nucleotides, the CDR3 is TGCAGCGTAGACTATACAGGGGCAGATGGCTACACCTTC. Translated: CSVDYTGADGYTF.

The J gene is TRBJ2-3, the V gene TRBV29-1; D not resolved. CDR1 and CDR2 (germline): SQVTM, ANQGSEA. CDR3 length equals 14 residues. The germline V and J ends were trimmed by 6 bases and 0 bases, with 13 bases remaining between them. CDR3 sequence reads: CSVIPLLSTDTQYF. The CDR3, as DNA: TGCAGCGTCATCCCTCTTCTTAGCACAGATACGCAGTATTTT.

The V gene is TRBV30, the J gene TRBJ1-1, with no clear D. CDR3 length: 14 residues. Trimming shortened V by 3 bases and J by 5 bases, and 16 bases separated the two germline ends. Germline CDR1 and CDR2: GTSNPN and SVGIG (reference sequence). CDR3 protein: CAWRVTDRRTEAFF. Written as DNA, the CDR3 is TGTGCCTGGAGAGTCACGGATCGGAGAACTGAAGCTTTCTTT.

The J gene is TRBJ1-2, the V gene TRBV30; 12 bases map to TRBD1. CDR3 length: 14 amino acids. J gave up 7 bases and V 7 bases, and 10 bases lay outside the gene matches. Germline V lookup: CDR1 GTSNPN, CDR2 SVGIG (reference sequence). DNA of the CDR3: TGTGCCTCCTTTCCGGGACAGGGGGCGGGTGGCTACACCTTC. It encodes CASFPGQGAGGYTF. The variable domain in full, completed from reference TRBV30 and TRBJ1-2, reads SQTIHQWPATLVQPVGSPLSLECTVEGTSNPNLYWYRQAAGRGLQLLFYSVGIGQISSEVPQNLSASRPQDRQFILSSKKLLLSDSGFYLCASFPGQGAGGYTFGSGTRLTVV.

This rearrangement joins TRBV23-1 to TRBJ1-5; possibly TRBD1 for D (6 bases). TRBV23-1 is marked as an open reading frame, function uncertain. Between the trimmed V and J ends, which lost 0 bases and 5 bases, there was a span of 14 bases. The CDR3 loop spans 16 amino acids. DNA for the CDR3: TGCGCCAGCAGTCAATCAGCGGGACACTATCATCAGCCCCAGCATTTT. Its protein is CASSQSAGHYHQPQHF.

There are a few counts of this clone. This rearrangement joins TRBV10-3 to TRBJ2-3; D is perhaps TRBD2 (7 bases). Trimming took off 5 bases at V and 3 bases at J, with 12 bases between the two ends. Germline CDR1 reads ENHRY; CDR2 reads SYGVKD. The CDR3 covers 14 residues. The chain's CDR3 is CAISQGRGTDTQYF. In nucleotides, the CDR3 is TGTGCCATCAGTCAGGGGAGGGGAACAGATACGCAGTATTTT.

V is TRBV5-1 and J is TRBJ1-2; the match to TRBD1 covers 7 bases. V lost 4 bases and J lost 4; bases outside the gene matches: 7. The germline gives CDR1 SGHRS, CDR2 YFSETQ. This CDR3 has 14 amino acids. CDR3: CASSGEEGAYGYTF. In nucleotides, the CDR3 is TGCGCCAGCAGCGGGGAAGAGGGGGCCTATGGCTACACCTTC.

This clone was detected a few times. The CDR3 DNA follows: TGCAGTGCTAGGACTACACAAGGCTACACCTTC. Residues: CSARTTQGYTF. The chain is built from TRBV20-1 and TRBJ1-2; D remains unclear. Trimming cost V 3 bases and J 8 bases, with 10 bases left between them. The CDR3 contains 11 residues. Germline V gives CDR1 DFQATT, CDR2 SNEGSKA (reference sequence).

This clone showed up just once. The chain is built from TRBV23-1 and TRBJ1-5; D remains unclear. TRBV23-1 is placed among ORFs of uncertain function. The CDR3 extends over 14 amino acids. V lost 8 bases and J 0 bases, leaving 11 bases between the germline ends. CDR3 residues: CASGIQNSNQPQHF. CDR3 coding DNA: TGCGCCAGCGGGATACAGAATAGCAATCAGCCCCAGCATTTT.

This clone was observed a handful of times. The rearrangement links TRBV5-4 to TRBJ2-2; D gene unclear. Germline-derived CDR1 and CDR2 are SGHNT and YYREEE (reference sequence). The CDR3 runs to 15 residues. V dropped 0 bases and J dropped 0 bases, with 6 bases sitting between them. The CDR3 DNA sequence: TGTGCCAGCAGCTTGGAGTTCGCGAACACCGGGGAGCTGTTTTTT. Protein sequence: CASSLEFANTGELFF.

This chain joins TRBV6-5 and TRBJ2-7, with TRBD2 as a possible D gene (6 bases). Germline CDR1 reads MNHEY; CDR2 reads SVGAGI. The germline V and J ends were trimmed by 2 bases and 4 bases, with 12 bases remaining between them. This CDR3 contains 14 residues. The CDR3 nucleotides read TGTGCCAGCAGTTACGGGGCGGCGGGATACGAGCAGTACTTC. As protein: CASSYGAAGYEQYF.

Note on this clone: Additional DNA sequences in this sample encode the identical CDR3. The gene calls are TRBV4-3 and TRBJ2-7; D is possibly TRBD1 (5 bases). Germline loops: CDR1 LGHNA, CDR2 YSLEER. This CDR3 has 15 amino acids. Trimming removed 0 bases at V and 4 bases at J, with 13 bases between. The CDR3 sequence: CASSQEGQGAYEQYF. CDR3 coding DNA: TGCGCCAGCAGCCAAGAGGGGCAGGGCGCATACGAGCAGTACTTC.

This clone was seen a single time. J is TRBJ1-1 and V is TRBV29-1; no firm D call. The CDR3 covers 13 residues. Per germline, CDR1 SQVTM and CDR2 ANQGSEA. Trimming took 7 bases from V and 0 from J, leaving 12 bases between them. CDR3 nucleotide sequence: TGCAGCGCTGCCCCCAGGTTGAACACTGAAGCTTTCTTT. This encodes CSAAPRLNTEAFF. Full variable domain (rest looked up from reference TRBV29-1 and TRBJ1-1): SAVISQKPSRDICQRGTSLTIQCQVDSQVTMMFWYRQQPGQSLTLIATANQGSEATYESGFVIDKFPISRPNLTFSTLTVSNMSPEDSSIYLCSAAPRLNTEAFFGQGTRLTVV.